This passage covers 21 T cell receptor beta chains from one sample sequenced in a study of T-cell reconstitution after alpha-beta-depleted transplantation in children. Unique molecular identifiers featured in how the TCRbeta library was prepared. TCRdb redid the calling of the PCR reads with MiXCR, one entry per CDR3 protein. The sample contains roughly 150,000 distinct CDR3 sequences, 11% of which appear only once. Source: PBMCs, taken before TCRalphabeta/CD19-depleted stem cell transplant. The receptors were gathered from a boy between 2 and 10 years old with acute myeloid leukemia, due to receive a stem cell transplant.

This clonotype came up many times. CDR3 amino acids: CSARVRERGTDTQYF. The CDR3 bases are TGCAGTGCTAGAGTTCGGGAGAGGGGGACAGATACGCAGTATTTT. The chain combines TRBV20-1 with TRBJ2-3; D may match TRBD1 or TRBD2 (6 bases each). Between the trimmed V and J ends, which lost 1 base and 3 bases, there was a span of 14 bases. This CDR3 contains 15 residues. Per germline, CDR1 DFQATT and CDR2 SNEGSKA (reference sequence).

This clonotype was seen at least ten times. Germline and junction disagree at one end, which may indicate a read error. The chain recombines TRBV3-1 with TRBJ2-5; D gene uncertain. Germline CDR1 is LGHDT and CDR2 is YNNKEL (reference sequence). There are 15 residues in the CDR3. CDR3 nucleotides: TGTGCCAGCAGCCAAGGCGGCGTCAAAGGCGAGACCCATTACTTC. This codes for CASSQGGVKGETHYF.

This clonotype was picked up many times. The V gene is TRBV20-1, the J gene TRBJ2-7, with 8 positions matching TRBD2. Looked up from germline, CDR1 is DFQATT and CDR2 is SNEGSKA (reference sequence). The CDR3 spans 16 residues. The CDR3 coding sequence is TGCATTTCTAGGGCCCTTGGTAGCGGGACCCCCTACGAGCAGTACTTC. This translates into CISRALGSGTPYEQYF.

This clonotype came up many times. The chain joins TRBV10-3 to TRBJ1-6; D perhaps matches TRBD1 (6 bases). This CDR3 spans 16 amino acids. CDR1 is ENHRY and CDR2 is SYGVKD in the germline V gene. V lost 0 bases and J lost 10, with 16 bases in between. The DNA of the CDR3 is TGTGCCATCAGTGAGTCGACAGGCAGGGGAAGGTCACCCCTCCACTTT. Amino acid sequence: CAISESTGRGRSPLHF.

The genes are TRBV4-2 and TRBJ2-5; a possible D gene is TRBD2 (6 bases). Trimming took 3 bases from V and 3 from J, leaving 14 bases between them. Germline assignment: CDR1 LGHNA and CDR2 YNFKEQ. The CDR3 runs 15 residues. DNA for the CDR3: TGTGCCAGCAGCCAGGGGACTGGACCCGAAGAGACCCAGTACTTC. This codes for CASSQGTGPEETQYF.

This clonotype showed up many times. The chain combines TRBV27 with TRBJ2-3; possibly TRBD2 for D (7 bases). CDR1 is MNHEY and CDR2 is SMNVEV in the germline V gene (reference sequence). The V and J ends lost 6 bases and 4 bases respectively, with 14 bases between them. CDR3 size: 14 residues. The CDR3 spells CASRQGGGPDTQYF. Written as DNA, the CDR3 is TGTGCCAGCAGACAAGGGGGGGGGCCAGATACGCAGTATTTT.

This clonotype has ten or more counts. The V call is TRBV7-9, the J call TRBJ2-1; the D gene is possibly TRBD2 (6 bases). Germline lookup yields CDR1 SEHNR and CDR2 FQNEAQ (reference sequence). This CDR3 comprises 12 residues. The V and J ends lost 10 bases and 6 bases respectively, with 13 bases between them. CDR3 nucleotide sequence: TGTGCCACCCGACCCGGGAGCAATGAGCAGTTCTTC. Translating gives CATRPGSNEQFF.

This sequence joins TRBV7-2 and TRBJ1-2; D is ambiguous. Trimming took 1 base from V and 4 from J, leaving 13 bases between them. This CDR3 is 15 amino acids long. Germline values: CDR1 SGHTA, CDR2 FQGNSA. The CDR3 loop is CASSLVSEVGYGYTF. In DNA form, the CDR3 reads TGTGCCAGCAGCTTAGTTTCGGAAGTCGGCTATGGCTACACCTTC.

This clonotype occurred many times. V usage is TRBV28 and J usage is TRBJ2-7; TRBD2 aligns across 13 bases. Per germline, CDR1 MDHEN and CDR2 SYDVKM. The CDR3 sequence is 22 residues long. Trimming cost V 1 base and J 3 bases; bases outside gene matches: 21. The CDR3, as DNA: TGTGCCAGCAGTTTATACGATGTAGGGCGACTAGCGGGAGGCCTCACCCTCTACGAGCAGTACTTC. Protein product: CASSLYDVGRLAGGLTLYEQYF.

This clonotype was seen a few times. The chain has TRBV6-1 and TRBJ2-7, with TRBD2 as a possible D gene (5 bases). V was shortened by 7 bases and J by 2 bases, with 12 bases between the two germline ends. Germline assignment: CDR1 MNHNS and CDR2 SASEGT. The CDR3 is 13 residues long. The CDR3 sequence: CASILGGTYEQYF. DNA for the CDR3: TGTGCCAGCATACTAGGAGGCACCTACGAGCAGTACTTC.

This clonotype was counted many times. The gene calls are TRBV7-2 and TRBJ2-5; 7 bases agree with TRBD2. The CDR3 is 17 residues long. V dropped 6 bases and J dropped 5; count of bases not matched to a gene: 18. Germline-derived CDR1 and CDR2 are SGHTA and FQGNSA. The CDR3 nucleotides are TGTGCCAGCAGTAGGCGCGATGGCGGGAGATTCTTTGAGACCCAGTACTTC. Translated, it gives CASSRRDGGRFFETQYF.

This clonotype was recorded at least ten times. This chain connects TRBV5-1 to TRBJ2-3; TRBD1 agrees at 11 bases. This CDR3 comprises 17 residues. Germline V gene lookup returns CDR1 SGHRS and CDR2 YFSETQ. V gave up 2 bases and J gave up 4 bases; unmatched junction bases: 9. Written as DNA, the CDR3 is TGCGCCAGCAGCTTAGCCCTCGGGACAGGGGGAGCAGATACGCAGTATTTT. Residues: CASSLALGTGGADTQYF.

This clonotype was picked up many times. V and J are TRBV4-2 and TRBJ2-7; D not certain. CDR1 is LGHNA, CDR2 YNFKEQ, per germline. The V and J ends lost 6 bases and 1 base respectively, with 10 bases between them. This CDR3 contains 13 residues. CDR3 sequence: CASSLDMSYEQYF. CDR3 sequence (DNA): TGTGCCAGCAGTTTAGACATGTCCTACGAGCAGTACTTC.

The sample holds many counts of this clonotype. The V and J genes are TRBV24-1 and TRBJ1-3; 7 positions match TRBD1. Germline CDR1 is KGHDR and CDR2 is SFDVKD. The CDR3 contains 14 residues. CDR3: CPSSGGASGNTIYF. CDR3 bases: TGTCCCTCCTCAGGGGGGGCTTCTGGAAACACCATATATTTT.

This clonotype was counted at least ten times. The rearrangement links TRBV5-1 to TRBJ2-1; the D gene could be TRBD1 or TRBD2 (6 bases each). The CDR3 loop spans 14 amino acids. The ends were cut back, 0 bases at V and 5 bases at J, with 9 bases in the middle. Germline V gene lookup returns CDR1 SGHRS and CDR2 YFSETQ. CDR3 protein: CASSLAGANNEQFF. In DNA, the CDR3 is TGCGCCAGCAGCTTGGCGGGGGCCAACAATGAGCAGTTCTTC.

The gene calls are TRBV11-2 and TRBJ2-1; 9 nucleotides match TRBD1. The germline CDR1 and CDR2 sequences are SGHAT and FQNNGV. The CDR3 is 17 amino acids. Trimming took 1 base from V and 8 from J; bases not matched to a gene: 12. Here the CDR3 reads CASSLAPGTGFRDEQFF. In nucleotides, the CDR3 is TGTGCCAGCAGCTTAGCCCCCGGGACAGGGTTCAGGGATGAGCAGTTCTTC.

The J gene is TRBJ2-1, the V gene TRBV18, with D possibly TRBD2 on 6 matching bases. The CDR3 spans 12 residues. The V gene's germline CDR1 is KGHSH and CDR2 LQKENI. Trimming removed 2 bases from V and 8 bases from J, with 7 bases in between. The DNA of the CDR3 is TGTGCCAGCTCACCAACGGGGGATGAGCAGTTCTTC. This translates into CASSPTGDEQFF.

This clonotype was counted at least ten times. The J gene is TRBJ2-3, the V gene TRBV29-1; maybe TRBD1 (6 bases). The CDR3 runs 13 residues. CDR1 SQVTM and CDR2 ANQGSEA come from the germline V gene. V gave up 8 bases and J gave up 3 bases, with 15 bases separating them. The CDR3 nucleotides read TGCAGCAACACAGGGTTGGGGACAGATACGCAGTATTTT. Protein sequence: CSNTGLGTDTQYF.

This clonotype was detected ten times or more. The V gene is TRBV5-1, the J gene TRBJ2-5, with 13 positions matching TRBD2. V lost 4 bases and J lost 2; bases outside the gene matches: 5. The germline CDR1 and CDR2 sequences are SGHRS and YFSETQ. CDR3 length: 16 amino acids. CDR3 loop: CASSGGLAGLQETQYF. The CDR3 nucleotides read TGCGCCAGCAGCGGGGGACTAGCGGGATTACAAGAGACCCAGTACTTC.

Points on this clonotype: A single base separates this from a much larger clone, so it may be a read error. V and J are TRBV28 and TRBJ2-7, with TRBD1 as a possible D gene (5 bases). Per germline, CDR1 MDHEN and CDR2 SYDVKM. The CDR3 runs 17 residues. The CDR3 DNA follows: TGTGCCACCCAGGGTGGGGTAACCCTCCCTAGGGCCTACAAGCAGTACTTC. It yields the protein CATQGGVTLPRAYKQYF.

V usage is TRBV12-3 or TRBV12-4 and J usage is TRBJ2-1; 7 nucleotides align to TRBD2. The ends lost 5 bases at V and 10 bases at J; junction bases unmatched: 17. This CDR3 is built from 16 residues. CDR3 in amino acids: CASSHTRASGGGEQFF. The CDR3 nucleotides read TGTGCCAGCAGTCATACCCGGGCTAGCGGAGGTGGGGAGCAGTTCTTC.